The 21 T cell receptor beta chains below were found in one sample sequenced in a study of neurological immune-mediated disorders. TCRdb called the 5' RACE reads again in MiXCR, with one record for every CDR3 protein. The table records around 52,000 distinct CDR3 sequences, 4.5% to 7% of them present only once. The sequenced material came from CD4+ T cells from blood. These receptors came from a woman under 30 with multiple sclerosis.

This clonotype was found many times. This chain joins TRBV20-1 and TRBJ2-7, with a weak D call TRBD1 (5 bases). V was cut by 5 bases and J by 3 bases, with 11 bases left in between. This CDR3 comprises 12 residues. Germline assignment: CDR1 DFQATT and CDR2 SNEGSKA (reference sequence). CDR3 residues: CSAATAYYEQYF. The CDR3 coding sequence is TGCAGTGCTGCGACAGCGTACTACGAGCAGTACTTC.

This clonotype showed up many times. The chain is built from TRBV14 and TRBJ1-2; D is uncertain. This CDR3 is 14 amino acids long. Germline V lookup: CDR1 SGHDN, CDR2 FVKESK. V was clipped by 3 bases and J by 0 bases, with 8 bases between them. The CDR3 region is CASSQRQANYGYTF. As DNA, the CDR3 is TGTGCCAGCAGCCAGAGGCAAGCTAACTATGGCTACACCTTC.

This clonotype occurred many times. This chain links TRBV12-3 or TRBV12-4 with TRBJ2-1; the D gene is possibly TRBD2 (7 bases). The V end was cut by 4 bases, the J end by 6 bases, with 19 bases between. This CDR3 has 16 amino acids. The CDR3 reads CASSSLGGAGGNEQFF. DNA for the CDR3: TGTGCCAGCAGTTCCCTTGGGGGGGCAGGCGGCAATGAGCAGTTCTTC.

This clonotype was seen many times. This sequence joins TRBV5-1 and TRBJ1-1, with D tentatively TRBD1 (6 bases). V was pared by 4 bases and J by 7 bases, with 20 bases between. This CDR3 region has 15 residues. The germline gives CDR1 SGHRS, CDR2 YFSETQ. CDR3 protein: CASSPRTGTPHEAFF. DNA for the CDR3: TGCGCCAGCAGCCCACGGACCGGGACACCTCATGAAGCTTTCTTT.

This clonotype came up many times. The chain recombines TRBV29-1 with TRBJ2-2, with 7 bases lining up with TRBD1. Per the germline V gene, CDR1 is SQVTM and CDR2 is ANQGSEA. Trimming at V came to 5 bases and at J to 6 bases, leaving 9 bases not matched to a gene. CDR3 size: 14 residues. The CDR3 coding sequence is TGCAGCGTTTTCGGACAGGCGCGGGCCGGGGAGCTGTTTTTT. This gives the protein CSVFGQARAGELFF.

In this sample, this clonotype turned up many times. The CDR3 sequence is CASSQGGTSGSYEQYV. The CDR3 DNA is TGTGCCAGCAGCCAAGGGGGGACTAGCGGGAGCTACGAGCAGTACGTC. The V call is TRBV14, the J call TRBJ2-7; 14 nucleotides line up with TRBD2. The germline CDR1 and CDR2 sequences are SGHDN and FVKESK. The CDR3 consists of 16 residues. With V trimmed by 1 base and J by 3 bases, 2 bases remained unmatched.

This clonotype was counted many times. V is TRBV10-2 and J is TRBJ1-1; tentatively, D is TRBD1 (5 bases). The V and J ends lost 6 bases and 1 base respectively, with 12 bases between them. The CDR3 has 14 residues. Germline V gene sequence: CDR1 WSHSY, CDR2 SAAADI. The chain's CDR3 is CASSGGIKNTEAFF. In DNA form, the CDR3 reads TGCGCCAGCAGCGGGGGGATTAAGAACACTGAAGCTTTCTTT.

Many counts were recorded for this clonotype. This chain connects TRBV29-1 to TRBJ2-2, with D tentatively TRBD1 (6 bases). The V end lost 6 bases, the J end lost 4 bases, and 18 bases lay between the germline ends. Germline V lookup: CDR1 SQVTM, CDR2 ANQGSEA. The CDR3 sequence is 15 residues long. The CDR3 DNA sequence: TGCAGCGTCCTGACAGGAGGACGGGTCACCGGGGAGCTGTTTTTT. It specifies CSVLTGGRVTGELFF.

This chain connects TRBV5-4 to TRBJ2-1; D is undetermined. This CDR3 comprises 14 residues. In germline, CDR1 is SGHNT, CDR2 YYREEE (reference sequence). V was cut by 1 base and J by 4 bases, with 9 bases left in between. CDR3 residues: CASSLTSTYNEQFF. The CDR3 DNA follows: TGTGCCAGCAGCTTGACGTCGACTTACAATGAGCAGTTCTTC.

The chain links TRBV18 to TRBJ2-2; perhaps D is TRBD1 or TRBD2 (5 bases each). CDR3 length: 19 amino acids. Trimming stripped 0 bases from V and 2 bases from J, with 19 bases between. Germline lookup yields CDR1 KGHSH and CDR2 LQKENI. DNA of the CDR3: TGTGCCAGCTCACCACCTCAAAAGGGGAGTTTTCGTAACACCGGGGAGCTGTTTTTT. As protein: CASSPPQKGSFRNTGELFF.

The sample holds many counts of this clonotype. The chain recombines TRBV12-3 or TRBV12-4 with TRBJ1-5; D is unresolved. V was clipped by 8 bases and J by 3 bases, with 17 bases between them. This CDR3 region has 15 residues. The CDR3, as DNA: TGTGCCAGCCACGGCGGAGGGTCCTTCAATCAGCCCCAGCATTTT. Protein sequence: CASHGGGSFNQPQHF.

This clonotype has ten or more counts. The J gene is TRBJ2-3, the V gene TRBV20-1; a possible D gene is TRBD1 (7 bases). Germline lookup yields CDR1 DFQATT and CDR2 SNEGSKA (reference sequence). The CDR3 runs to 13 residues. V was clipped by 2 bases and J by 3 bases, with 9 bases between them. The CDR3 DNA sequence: TGCAGTGCTAGACAGGGGGGAACAGATACGCAGTATTTT. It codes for CSARQGGTDTQYF.

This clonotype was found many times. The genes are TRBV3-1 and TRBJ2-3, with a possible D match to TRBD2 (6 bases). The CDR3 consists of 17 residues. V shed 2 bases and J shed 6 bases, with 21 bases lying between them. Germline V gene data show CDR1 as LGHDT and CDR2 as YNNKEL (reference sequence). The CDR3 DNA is TGTGCCAGCAGCCAAATCCGCGGGACCGGACGAGGGGATACGCAGTATTTT. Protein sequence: CASSQIRGTGRGDTQYF.

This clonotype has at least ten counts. CDR3 in amino acids: CATRTRTENNEQFF. The CDR3 region has the DNA TGTGCCACGAGGACCCGGACAGAAAACAATGAGCAGTTCTTC. The chain carries TRBV15 and TRBJ2-1; D is possibly TRBD1 (6 bases). V was pared by 9 bases and J by 5 bases, with 17 bases between. CDR1 and CDR2 (germline): LNHNV, YYDKDF (reference sequence). This CDR3 region has 14 residues.

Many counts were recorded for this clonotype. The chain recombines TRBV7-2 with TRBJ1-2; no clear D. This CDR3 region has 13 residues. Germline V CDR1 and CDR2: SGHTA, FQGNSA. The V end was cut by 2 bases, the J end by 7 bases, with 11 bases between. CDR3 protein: CASSLLNGVGYTF. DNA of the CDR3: TGTGCCAGCAGCTTATTAAATGGGGTTGGCTACACCTTC.

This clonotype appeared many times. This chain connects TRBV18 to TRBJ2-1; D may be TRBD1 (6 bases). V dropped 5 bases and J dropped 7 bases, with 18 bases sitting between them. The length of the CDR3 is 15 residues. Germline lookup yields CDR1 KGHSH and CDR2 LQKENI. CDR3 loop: CASSTGLQGPNEQFF. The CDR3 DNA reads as TGTGCCAGCTCAACGGGATTACAGGGACCGAATGAGCAGTTCTTC.

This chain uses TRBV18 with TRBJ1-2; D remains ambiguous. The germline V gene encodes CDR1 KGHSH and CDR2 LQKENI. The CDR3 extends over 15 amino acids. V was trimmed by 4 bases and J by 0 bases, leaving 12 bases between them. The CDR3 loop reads CASSLLQETNYGYTF. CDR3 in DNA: TGTGCCAGCTCACTCCTCCAGGAGACTAACTATGGCTACACCTTC.

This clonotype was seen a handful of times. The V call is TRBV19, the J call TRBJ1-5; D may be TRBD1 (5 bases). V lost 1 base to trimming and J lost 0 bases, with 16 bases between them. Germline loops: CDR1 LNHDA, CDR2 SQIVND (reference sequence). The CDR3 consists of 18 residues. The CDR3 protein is CASSIGRRRQNSNQPQHF. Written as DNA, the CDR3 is TGTGCCAGTAGTATAGGGCGACGGAGACAGAATAGCAATCAGCCCCAGCATTTT. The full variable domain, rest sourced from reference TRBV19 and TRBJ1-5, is DGGITQSPKYLFRKEGQNVTLSCEQNLNHDAMYWYRQDPGQGLRLIYYSQIVNDFQKGDIAEGYSVSREKKESFPLTVTSAQKNPTAFYLCASSIGRRRQNSNQPQHFGDGTRLSIL.

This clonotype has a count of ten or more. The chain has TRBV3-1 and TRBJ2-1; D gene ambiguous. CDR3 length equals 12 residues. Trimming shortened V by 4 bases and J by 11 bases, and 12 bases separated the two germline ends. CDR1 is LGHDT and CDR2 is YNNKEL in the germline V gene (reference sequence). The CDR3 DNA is TGTGCCAGCAGCCTGGAATTTGGTAAGCAGTTCTTC. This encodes CASSLEFGKQFF.

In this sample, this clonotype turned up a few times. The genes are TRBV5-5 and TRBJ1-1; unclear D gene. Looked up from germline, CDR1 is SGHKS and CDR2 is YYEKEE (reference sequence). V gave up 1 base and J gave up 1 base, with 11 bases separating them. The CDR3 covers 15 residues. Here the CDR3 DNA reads TGTGCCAGCAGCTTGTTTGCGGTTGCGAACACTGAAGCTTTCTTT. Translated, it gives CASSLFAVANTEAFF.

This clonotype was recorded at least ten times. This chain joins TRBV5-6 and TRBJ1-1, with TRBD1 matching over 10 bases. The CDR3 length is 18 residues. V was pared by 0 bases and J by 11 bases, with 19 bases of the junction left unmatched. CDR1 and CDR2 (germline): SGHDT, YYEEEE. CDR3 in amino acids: CASSLVGTGVSVSWRAFF. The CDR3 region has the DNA TGTGCCAGCAGCTTGGTCGGGACAGGGGTCTCGGTTAGCTGGAGGGCTTTCTTT.